The entry below gives a single TCR beta chain sequence along with its context. This sample was taken from a study of blood T cell repertoires in COVID-19. Study context: Nucleic acid was either cDNA or gDNA, and it came from T cells, B-cell-depleted T cells, or PBMCs.

V dropped 5 bases and J dropped 5; count of bases not matched to a gene: 12. The CDR3 contains 19 residues. The germline V gene encodes CDR1 MDHEN and CDR2 SYDVKM. Sequencing was performed with immunoSEQ multiplex PCR; in TCRdb, only in-frame clones are kept and a portion is missing. The sample holds 250,000 to 350,000 clones, 70% to 90% seen once. This chain links TRBV28 with TRBJ2-2; 15 nucleotides align to TRBD2. Sequenced: peripheral blood. This receptor was identified in a woman in her fifties or sixties with acute or convalescent COVID-19. The chain's CDR3 is CASSPYPGLAGGITGELFF. The CDR3 region has the DNA TGTGCCAGCAGTCCTTACCCGGGACTAGCGGGGGGTATAACCGGGGAGCTGTTTTTT.